The 12 T cell receptor beta chains given below trace back to one sample, sequenced in a study of technical replicates of blood from a few donors. The repertoire was sequenced with immunoSEQ multiplex PCR; TCRdb's copy has only in-frame clones and lacks some. The sample shows 80,000 to 90,000 clones, roughly 94% of them seen only once. The sequenced material came from T cells isolated from PBMCs. Every receptor here comes from a human donor in good health.

The chain couples TRBV5-1 to TRBJ2-1, with D tentatively TRBD2 (6 bases). This CDR3 is 15 amino acids long. Germline-derived CDR1 and CDR2 are SGHRS and YFSETQ. V was cut by 2 bases and J by 3 bases, with 12 bases left in between. CDR3 amino acids: CASSFTAGLYNEQFF. In DNA, the CDR3 is TGCGCCAGCAGCTTCACAGCGGGTCTCTACAATGAGCAGTTCTTC.

V usage is TRBV1 and J usage is TRBJ2-5; the listed D gene, TRBD2, was not tested against the DNA. TRBV1 represents a pseudogene. The CDR3 runs to 16 residues. The CDR3 DNA reads TGCGGTGGGCGGAAAGGACTAGCGGGAGCATGGGAGACCCAGTACTTC. Amino acid sequence: CGGRKGLAGAWETQYF.

This sequence joins TRBV19 and TRBJ2-1; TRBD2 aligns across 12 bases. Germline trimming cut 2 bases from V and 5 bases from J; bases unmatched to any gene: 1. Germline assignment: CDR1 LNHDA and CDR2 SQIVND (reference sequence). This CDR3 region has 15 residues. CDR3 bases: TGTGCCAGTAGTATACTAGCGGGAGGGCACAATGAGCAGTTCTTC. Its translation is CASSILAGGHNEQFF.

This chain connects TRBV19 to TRBJ1-3, with TRBD1 matching over 9 bases. CDR3 length: 14 residues. Germline CDR1 and CDR2: LNHDA and SQIVND (reference sequence). V dropped 5 bases and J dropped 4; count of bases not matched to a gene: 3. The CDR3 region has the DNA TGTGCCAGTAGTGGACAGGGGACGGGAAACACCATATATTTT. It encodes CASSGQGTGNTIYF.

The CDR3 protein is CASSYLQVGYGYTF. CDR3 DNA sequence: TGTGCCAGCAGTTACCTGCAGGTTGGCTATGGCTACACCTTC. The chain carries TRBV6-6 and TRBJ1-2, with D unclear. CDR3 length equals 14 residues. Between the trimmed V and J ends, which lost 2 bases and 4 bases, there was a span of 11 bases. Germline values: CDR1 MNHNY, CDR2 SVGAGI (reference sequence).

The V gene is TRBV18, the J gene TRBJ2-5; TRBD2 is a possible D gene (5 bases). This CDR3 is 15 amino acids long. The ends were cut back, 3 bases at V and 7 bases at J, with 18 bases in the middle. CDR1 KGHSH and CDR2 LQKENI come from the germline V gene. The CDR3 loop reads CASSPGLLEAGTQYF. The CDR3 bases are TGTGCCAGCTCACCCGGACTCCTTGAAGCTGGGACCCAGTACTTC.

The V call is TRBV5-6, the J call TRBJ2-1; 7 positions match TRBD1. Germline V gene sequence: CDR1 SGHDT, CDR2 YYEEEE. J was trimmed by 3 bases and V by 6 bases; bases with no gene match: 6. The CDR3 totals 14 residues. The CDR3, as DNA: TGTGCCAGCACCCTGGGACAGTACTACAATGAGCAGTTCTTC. It encodes CASTLGQYYNEQFF. The whole variable domain, filled in from reference TRBV5-6 and TRBJ2-1, reads DAGVTQSPTHLIKTRGQQVTLRCSPKSGHDTVSWYQQALGQGPQFIFQYYEEEERQRGNFPDRFSGHQFPNYSSELNVNALLLGDSALYLCASTLGQYYNEQFFGPGTRLTVL.

CDR3 nucleotides: TGTGCCAGCAGTGGGGGCAGCCCAGATACGCAGTATTTT. It yields the protein CASSGGSPDTQYF. V gene TRBV6-1 combines with J gene TRBJ2-3, with D perhaps matching TRBD1 (5 bases). Trimming shortened V by 4 bases and J by 4 bases, and 9 bases separated the two germline ends. Germline V gene lookup returns CDR1 MNHNS and CDR2 SASEGT. The length of the CDR3 is 13 residues.

The genes are TRBV29-1 and TRBJ2-7, with 7 bases identical to TRBD1. Looked up from germline, CDR1 is SQVTM and CDR2 is ANQGSEA. Trimming removed 4 bases from V and 3 bases from J; junction bases left unmatched: 6. This CDR3 is 13 amino acids long. The DNA for the CDR3 is TGCAGCGTTGGGGACAGCGGCGGCTACGAGCAGTACTTC. Translating gives CSVGDSGGYEQYF.

The V and J genes are TRBV9 and TRBJ2-7; D may be TRBD1 (6 bases). The V gene lost 5 bases and the J gene lost 2 bases, with 14 bases spanning the gap. This CDR3 region has 14 residues. Germline-derived CDR1 and CDR2 are SGDLS and YYNGEE. The CDR3 is CASSSSGTTYEQYF. In nucleotides, the CDR3 is TGTGCCAGCAGTAGCTCCGGGACAACCTACGAGCAGTACTTC.

The chain employs TRBV28 and TRBJ2-7; tentative D call: TRBD1 (6 bases). This CDR3 region has 14 residues. The germline V gene encodes CDR1 MDHEN and CDR2 SYDVKM. V was shortened by 2 bases and J by 5 bases, with 13 bases between the two germline ends. Here the CDR3 reads CASSLGDRPDEQYF. Here the CDR3 DNA reads TGTGCCAGCAGTTTAGGCGACAGGCCCGACGAGCAGTACTTC. Full variable domain (rest looked up from reference TRBV28 and TRBJ2-7): DVKVTQSSRYLVKRTGEKVFLECVQDMDHENMFWYRQDPGLGLRLIYFSYDVKMKEKGDIPEGYSVSREKKERFSLILESASTNQTSMYLCASSLGDRPDEQYFGPGTRLTVT.

The gene calls are TRBV4-1 and TRBJ2-3; maybe TRBD1 (6 bases). The CDR3 totals 15 residues. From germline, CDR1 is MGHRA and CDR2 YSYEKL. V dropped 1 base and J dropped 4 bases, with 12 bases sitting between them. The CDR3 sequence: CASSQGWGHADTQYF. The CDR3, as DNA: TGCGCCAGCAGCCAAGGGTGGGGGCACGCAGATACGCAGTATTTT.